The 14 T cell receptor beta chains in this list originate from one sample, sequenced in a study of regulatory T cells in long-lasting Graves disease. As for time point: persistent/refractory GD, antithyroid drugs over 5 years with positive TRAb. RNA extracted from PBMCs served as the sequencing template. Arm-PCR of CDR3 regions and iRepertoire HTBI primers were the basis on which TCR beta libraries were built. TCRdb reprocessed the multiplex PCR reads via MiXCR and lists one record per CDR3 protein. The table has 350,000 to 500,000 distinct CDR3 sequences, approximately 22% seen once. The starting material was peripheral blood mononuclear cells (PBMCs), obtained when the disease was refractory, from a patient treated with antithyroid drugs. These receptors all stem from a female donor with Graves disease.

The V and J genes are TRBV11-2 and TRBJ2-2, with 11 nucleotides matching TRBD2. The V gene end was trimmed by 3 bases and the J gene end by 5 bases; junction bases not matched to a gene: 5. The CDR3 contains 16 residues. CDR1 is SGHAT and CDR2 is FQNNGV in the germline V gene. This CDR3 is CASSLTGTSGTGELFF. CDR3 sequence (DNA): TGTGCCAGCAGCTTGACCGGGACTAGCGGTACCGGGGAGCTGTTTTTT.

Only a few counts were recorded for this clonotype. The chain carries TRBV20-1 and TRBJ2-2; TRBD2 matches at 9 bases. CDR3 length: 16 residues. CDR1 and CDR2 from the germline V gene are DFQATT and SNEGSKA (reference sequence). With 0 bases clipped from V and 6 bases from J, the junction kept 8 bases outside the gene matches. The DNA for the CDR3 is TGCAGTGCTAGAGATCCCCGCGGGGGGGGAGCCGGGGAGCTGTTTTTT. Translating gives CSARDPRGGGAGELFF.

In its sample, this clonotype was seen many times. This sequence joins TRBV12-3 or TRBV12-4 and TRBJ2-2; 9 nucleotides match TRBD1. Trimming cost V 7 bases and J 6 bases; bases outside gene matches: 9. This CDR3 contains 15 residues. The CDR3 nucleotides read TGTGCCAGCACCCTCGACAGGGGGTTCGCCGGGGAGCTGTTTTTT. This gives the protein CASTLDRGFAGELFF.

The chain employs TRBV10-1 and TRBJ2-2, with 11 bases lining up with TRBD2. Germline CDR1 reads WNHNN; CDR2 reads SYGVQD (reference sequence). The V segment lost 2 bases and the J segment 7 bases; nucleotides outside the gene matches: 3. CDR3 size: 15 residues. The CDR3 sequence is CASSERLAGGGELFF. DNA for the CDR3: TGCGCCAGCAGTGAGAGGCTAGCGGGAGGCGGGGAGCTGTTTTTT.

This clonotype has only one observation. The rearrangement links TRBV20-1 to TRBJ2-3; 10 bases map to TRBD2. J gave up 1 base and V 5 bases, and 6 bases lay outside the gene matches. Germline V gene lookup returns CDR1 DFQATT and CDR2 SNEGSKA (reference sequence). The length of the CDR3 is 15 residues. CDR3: CSAHPGTSGTDTQYF. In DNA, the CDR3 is TGCAGTGCTCACCCCGGGACTAGCGGCACAGATACGCAGTATTTT.

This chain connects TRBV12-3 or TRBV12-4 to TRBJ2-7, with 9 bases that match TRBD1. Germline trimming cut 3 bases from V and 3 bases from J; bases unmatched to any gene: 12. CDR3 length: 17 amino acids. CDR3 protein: CASSFGQGRGVGYEQYF. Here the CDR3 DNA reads TGTGCCAGCAGTTTTGGACAGGGGCGTGGAGTGGGCTACGAGCAGTACTTC.

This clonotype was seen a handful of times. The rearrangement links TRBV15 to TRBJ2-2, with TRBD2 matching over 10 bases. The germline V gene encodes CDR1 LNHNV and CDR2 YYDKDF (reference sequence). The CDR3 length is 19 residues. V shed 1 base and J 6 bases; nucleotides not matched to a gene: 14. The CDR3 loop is CATSRGLPGLAKGAGELFF. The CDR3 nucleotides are TGTGCCACCAGCAGAGGTTTACCGGGACTAGCGAAAGGGGCCGGGGAGCTGTTTTTT.

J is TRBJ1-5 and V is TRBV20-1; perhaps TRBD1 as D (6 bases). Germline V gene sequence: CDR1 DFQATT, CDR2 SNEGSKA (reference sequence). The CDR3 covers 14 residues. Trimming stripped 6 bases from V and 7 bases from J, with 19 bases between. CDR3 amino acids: CSAIDSRGGQPQHF. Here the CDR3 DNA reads TGCAGTGCCATAGACTCCAGAGGGGGGCAGCCCCAGCATTTT.

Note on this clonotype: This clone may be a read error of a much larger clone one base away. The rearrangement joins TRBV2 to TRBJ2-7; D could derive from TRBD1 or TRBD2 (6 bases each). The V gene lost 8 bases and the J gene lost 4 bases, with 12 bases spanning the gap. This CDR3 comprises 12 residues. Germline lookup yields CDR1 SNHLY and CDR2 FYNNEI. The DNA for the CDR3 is TGTGCCAGCGGGGGGACAACATACGAGCAGTACTTC. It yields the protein CASGGTTYEQYF.

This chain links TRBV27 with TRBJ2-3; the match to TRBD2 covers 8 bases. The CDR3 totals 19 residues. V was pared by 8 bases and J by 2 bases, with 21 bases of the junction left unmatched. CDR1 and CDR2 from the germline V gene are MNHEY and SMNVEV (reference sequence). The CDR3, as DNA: TGTGCCAGCTCTCGAACGGGGGGGCTAGCGGGCCCAGCCACAGATACGCAGTATTTT. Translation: CASSRTGGLAGPATDTQYF.

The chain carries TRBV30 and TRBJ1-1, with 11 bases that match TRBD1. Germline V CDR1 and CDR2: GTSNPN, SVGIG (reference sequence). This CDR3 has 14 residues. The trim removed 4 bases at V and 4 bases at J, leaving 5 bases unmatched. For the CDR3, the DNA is TGTGCCTGGAACCCGGGACAGGGGGGCACTGAAGCTTTCTTT. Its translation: CAWNPGQGGTEAFF.

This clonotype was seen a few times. The DNA of the CDR3 is TGTGCCAGCAGACCGGACTCTTCTAGCACAGATACGCAGTATTTT. Its translation is CASRPDSSSTDTQYF. The genes are TRBV5-4 and TRBJ2-3; maybe TRBD2 (5 bases). In germline, CDR1 is SGHNT, CDR2 YYREEE (reference sequence). Trimming left V 5 bases short and J 0 bases short, with 13 bases between. CDR3 length equals 15 residues.

This CDR3 is CSVVAGARNTIYF. As DNA, the CDR3 is TGCAGCGTTGTCGCAGGGGCTAGAAACACCATATATTTT. The chain combines TRBV29-1 with TRBJ1-3; D might be TRBD1 (6 bases). Trimming stripped 4 bases from V and 5 bases from J, with 12 bases between. The CDR3 runs 13 residues. CDR1 and CDR2 (germline): SQVTM, ANQGSEA.

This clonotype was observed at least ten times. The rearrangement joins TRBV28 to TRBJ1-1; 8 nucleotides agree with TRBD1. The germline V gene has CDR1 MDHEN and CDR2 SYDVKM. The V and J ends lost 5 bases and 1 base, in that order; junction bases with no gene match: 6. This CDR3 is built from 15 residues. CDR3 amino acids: CASSRPGGRNTEAFF. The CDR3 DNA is TGTGCCAGCAGTCGCCCAGGGGGCAGGAACACTGAAGCTTTCTTT. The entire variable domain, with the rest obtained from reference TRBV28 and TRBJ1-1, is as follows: DVKVTQSSRYLVKRTGEKVFLECVQDMDHENMFWYRQDPGLGLRLIYFSYDVKMKEKGDIPEGYSVSREKKERFSLILESASTNQTSMYLCASSRPGGRNTEAFFGQGTRLTVV.